One and the same sample provided the 20 T cell receptor beta chains below, sequenced in a study of identical twins. Via MiXCR, TCRdb re-called the 5' RACE reads, giving one row per CDR3 protein. The sample records 450,000 to 600,000 distinct CDR3 sequences, around 20% being singletons. This same sample was also part of a study on yellow fever vaccine responses in identical twins.

The material sequenced was CD4+ T cells sorted from blood. These TCRs come from a woman aged 18-30 years in good health.

J is TRBJ2-7 and V is TRBV6-5; D is ambiguous. The CDR3 length is 14 residues. Germline V gives CDR1 MNHEY, CDR2 SVGAGI. V lost 0 bases, J lost 3 bases, and 9 bases lay in between. CDR3 in amino acids: CASSYSARLYEQYF. The CDR3 DNA follows: TGTGCCAGCAGTTACTCTGCGCGCCTCTACGAGCAGTACTTC.

The chain joins TRBV6-1 to TRBJ2-5, with 14 positions matching TRBD2. Germline CDR1 MNHNS, CDR2 SASEGT. CDR3 length equals 14 residues. V shed 5 bases and J 7 bases; nucleotides not matched to a gene: 3. CDR3 loop: CASSPGLAGGTQYF. CDR3 nucleotide sequence: TGTGCCAGCAGTCCCGGACTAGCGGGAGGGACCCAGTACTTC.

J is TRBJ2-5 and V is TRBV6-5; D remains ambiguous. This CDR3 has 14 residues. V was pared by 0 bases and J by 7 bases, with 12 bases between. Germline V lookup: CDR1 MNHEY, CDR2 SVGAGI. The CDR3 sequence is CASSYSPGFRTQYF. In DNA form, the CDR3 reads TGTGCCAGCAGTTACTCCCCCGGGTTCCGGACCCAGTACTTC.

This clonotype was seen more than once but under ten times. The chain has TRBV19 and TRBJ2-1, with D possibly TRBD1 on 5 matching bases. V lost 5 bases and J 0 bases, leaving 14 bases between the germline ends. Germline-derived CDR1 and CDR2 are LNHDA and SQIVND (reference sequence). This CDR3 comprises 16 residues. The CDR3 nucleotides are TGTGCCAGTAGTGCCCGTCGACAGAGCTCCTACAATGAGCAGTTCTTC. This encodes CASSARRQSSYNEQFF. Filled out from reference TRBV19 and TRBJ2-1, the complete variable domain reads DGGITQSPKYLFRKEGQNVTLSCEQNLNHDAMYWYRQDPGQGLRLIYYSQIVNDFQKGDIAEGYSVSREKKESFPLTVTSAQKNPTAFYLCASSARRQSSYNEQFFGPGTRLTVL.

The chain combines TRBV20-1 with TRBJ2-5; maybe TRBD2 (5 bases). The length of the CDR3 is 13 residues. Trimming pared 8 bases from V and 4 bases from J, leaving 17 bases between. CDR1 and CDR2 (germline): DFQATT, SNEGSKA (reference sequence). The CDR3 spells CSSSYGGGETQYF. The CDR3 DNA is TGCAGTTCTTCCTACGGAGGCGGAGAGACCCAGTACTTC.

This clonotype was observed a few times. The chain links TRBV6-1 to TRBJ2-1; D possibly corresponds to TRBD1 (6 bases). The CDR3 runs 17 residues. CDR1 is MNHNS, CDR2 SASEGT, per germline. V was pared by 8 bases and J by 2 bases, with 22 bases between. The DNA of the CDR3 is TGTGCCAGCCGAAAGGGGACGGGTACAGGGCCCTACAATGAGCAGTTCTTC. Translating it yields CASRKGTGTGPYNEQFF.

V gene TRBV11-2 combines with J gene TRBJ2-7, with TRBD2 identical over 9 bases. CDR1 and CDR2 (germline): SGHAT, FQNNGV. The junction had 9 bases not matched to a gene; V was cut back by 5 bases and J by 4 bases. The CDR3 is made up of 15 amino acids. CDR3 DNA sequence: TGTGCCAGCAGCCAGAGTAGCGGGGGTTTGTACGAGCAGTACGTC. It yields the protein CASSQSSGGLYEQYV.

The chain combines TRBV18 with TRBJ1-4; TRBD1 matches at 9 bases. The CDR3 length is 15 residues. Per germline, CDR1 KGHSH and CDR2 LQKENI. V was clipped by 2 bases and J by 8 bases; unmatched bases: 6. The CDR3 here is CASSPGDRVPEKLFF. CDR3 sequence (DNA): TGTGCCAGCTCACCAGGGGACAGGGTACCGGAAAAACTGTTTTTT.

The sample holds a few counts of this clonotype. The rearrangement joins TRBV2 to TRBJ2-2; D remains unclear. Germline CDR1 reads SNHLY; CDR2 reads FYNNEI. The ends were cut back, 6 bases at V and 5 bases at J, with 16 bases in the middle. The CDR3 is made up of 15 amino acids. CDR3 protein: CASSPSFIRTGELFF. The CDR3 bases are TGTGCCAGCAGCCCTTCGTTCATAAGGACCGGGGAGCTGTTTTTT.

This chain links TRBV28 with TRBJ2-7, with 11 bases aligning to TRBD1. Germline V gives CDR1 MDHEN, CDR2 SYDVKM. V shed 3 bases, J shed 5 bases, and the junction held 6 bases outside the gene matches. The CDR3 contains 15 residues. CDR3 sequence reads: CASSFLDRGHNEQYF. The CDR3 DNA is TGTGCCAGCAGTTTCTTGGACAGGGGGCATAACGAGCAGTACTTC.

This clonotype has just a few counts. This chain uses TRBV20-1 with TRBJ1-1; no reliable D call. There are 12 residues in the CDR3. Germline CDR1 is DFQATT and CDR2 is SNEGSKA (reference sequence). With 2 bases removed from V and 1 base from J, the gap between germline ends came to 5 bases. CDR3 nucleotides: TGCAGTGCTAGAAAACAGAACACTGAAGCTTTCTTT. Amino acid sequence: CSARKQNTEAFF.

The chain joins TRBV7-3 to TRBJ2-3; 8 positions agree with TRBD2. In germline, CDR1 is SGHTA, CDR2 FQGTGA. The V and J ends lost 5 bases and 4 bases, in that order; junction bases with no gene match: 11. This CDR3 is 16 amino acids long. The CDR3 sequence is CASSTYRTSLADTQYF. CDR3 bases: TGTGCCAGCAGCACCTACCGGACTAGCCTGGCAGATACGCAGTATTTT.

The rearrangement uses TRBV24-1 and TRBJ2-5, with D perhaps matching TRBD1 (7 bases). From germline, CDR1 is KGHDR and CDR2 SFDVKD. The ends were cut back, 7 bases at V and 5 bases at J, with 19 bases in the middle. This CDR3 spans 15 amino acids. In DNA, the CDR3 is TGTGCCACCAGCCTCGCAGGGGGGCTCCAGGAGACCCAGTACTTC. Amino acids: CATSLAGGLQETQYF.

The gene calls are TRBV7-9 and TRBJ2-7, with no clear D. The CDR3 is made up of 14 amino acids. Germline V lookup: CDR1 SEHNR, CDR2 FQNEAQ (reference sequence). The V end lost 4 bases, the J end lost 0 bases, and 10 bases lay between the germline ends. CDR3 in DNA: TGTGCCAGCAGCTCCCCAGGAGCCTCCTACGAGCAGTACTTC. Translated, it gives CASSSPGASYEQYF.

This sequence joins TRBV10-3 and TRBJ2-1, with D unresolved. Trimming shortened V by 3 bases and J by 10 bases, and 4 bases separated the two germline ends. The CDR3 is made up of 10 amino acids. Looked up from germline, CDR1 is ENHRY and CDR2 is SYGVKD. The CDR3 coding sequence is TGTGCCATCAGTGACGTAGAGCAGTTCTTC. Translated: CAISDVEQFF.

The rearrangement links TRBV5-6 to TRBJ2-7, with D tentatively TRBD1 (5 bases). The CDR3 extends over 15 amino acids. The germline V gene encodes CDR1 SGHDT and CDR2 YYEEEE. V lost 4 bases, J lost 1 base, and 15 bases lay in between. The CDR3 sequence is CASSPKTAYSYEQYV. In DNA form, the CDR3 reads TGTGCCAGCAGCCCGAAGACAGCCTATTCCTACGAGCAGTACGTC.

This clonotype was counted only a few times. The CDR3 DNA reads as TGTGCCAGCAGCCCCCGGGACTGGGAGACCCAGTACTTC. It yields the protein CASSPRDWETQYF. The genes are TRBV7-6 and TRBJ2-5; maybe TRBD2 (6 bases). CDR3 length equals 13 residues. In germline, CDR1 is SGHVS, CDR2 FNYEAQ. V lost 5 bases and J lost 5, with 12 bases in between.

The chain has TRBV12-3 or TRBV12-4 and TRBJ2-7; D gene uncertain. This CDR3 has 12 residues. V lost 5 bases, J lost 5 bases, and 10 bases lay in between. The CDR3 nucleotides are TGTGCCAGCAGTCCCCAGACGGACGAGCAGTACTTC. Residues: CASSPQTDEQYF.

The rearrangement links TRBV9 to TRBJ1-5; 11 bases align to TRBD1. V shed 4 bases, J shed 8 bases, and the junction held 5 bases outside the gene matches. CDR3 length: 14 amino acids. The germline V gene has CDR1 SGDLS and CDR2 YYNGEE. This CDR3 reads CASSLGQGGEPQHF. DNA of the CDR3: TGTGCCAGCAGCTTGGGACAGGGGGGAGAGCCCCAGCATTTT.

The V gene is TRBV18, the J gene TRBJ2-5; 9 bases map to TRBD1. CDR1 and CDR2 (germline): KGHSH, LQKENI. The CDR3 length is 17 residues. Germline trimming cut 0 bases from V and 2 bases from J; bases unmatched to any gene: 7. The CDR3 region is CASSPPSPGQGQETQYF. The CDR3 DNA is TGTGCCAGCTCACCACCCAGCCCGGGACAGGGACAAGAGACCCAGTACTTC.